This entry describes one T cell receptor beta chain. The antigen remains undetermined. The use of a sample-barcoded 5' primer and a J-beta primer mix characterized a second PCR of 7 to 11 cycles. MiXCR, run by TCRdb on the 5' RACE reads, gives a single entry per CDR3 protein. The sample carries about 640,000 distinct CDR3 sequences, approximately 40% recorded once. Germline CDR1 and CDR2: SGHTA and FQGNSA. The CDR3 runs to 14 residues. V was shortened by 6 bases and J by 4 bases, with 10 bases between the two germline ends. This specimen comes from a study of blood T cells in healthy people across ages. Study results and caveats: Higher naive T cell percentage went strongly together with higher TCR beta diversity. Long-lived donors had more naive CD4+ cells and higher diversity than aged donors.

The rearrangement links TRBV7-2 to TRBJ2-6; no reliable D call. Sequencing input: blood. This sequence was found in an older man in good health. The CDR3 coding sequence is TGTGCCAGCAGTCCTCTCCGGGGGGCCAACGTCCTGACTTTC. As protein: CASSPLRGANVLTF.